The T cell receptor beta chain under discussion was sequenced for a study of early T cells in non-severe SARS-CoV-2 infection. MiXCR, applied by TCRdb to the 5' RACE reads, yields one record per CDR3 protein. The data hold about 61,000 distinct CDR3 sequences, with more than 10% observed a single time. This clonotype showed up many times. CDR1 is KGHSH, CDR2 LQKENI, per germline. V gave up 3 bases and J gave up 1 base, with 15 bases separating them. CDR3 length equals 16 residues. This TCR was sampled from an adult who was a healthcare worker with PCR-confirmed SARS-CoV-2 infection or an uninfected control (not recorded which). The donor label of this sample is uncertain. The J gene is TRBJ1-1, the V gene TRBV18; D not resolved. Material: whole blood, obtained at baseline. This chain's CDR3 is CASSPRKGRTNTEAFF. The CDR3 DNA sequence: TGTGCCAGCTCACCCCGAAAGGGCAGGACGAACACTGAAGCTTTCTTT.